This T cell receptor (beta chain) came from a study of cytomegalovirus exposure and HLA in healthy donors. For the donor in question, CMV serostatus went unrecorded. Study-wide results and caveats: It is likely that the observed cluster of highly shared sequence variants was a sequencing artifact.

Comment on this clone: Its antigen remains unidentified.

Vbeta (60) and Jbeta (13) primers were used in the PCR. Libraries were prepared by immunoSEQ multiplex PCR; TCRdb keeps only in-frame clonotypes and omits some of them. Among 250,000 or so clones listed, more than 70% were seen once. The source is a human donor in good health. The source material was PBMCs.

CDR3 DNA: TGTGCCATCAGTGATGAGGGGTCGGCGGGGAGCAATCAGCCCCAGCATTTT. Translated, it gives CAISDEGSAGSNQPQHF. This chain connects TRBV10-3 to TRBJ1-5; weak D call: TRBD1 (5 bases). Germline assignment: CDR1 ENHRY and CDR2 SYGVKD. The CDR3 loop spans 17 amino acids. Trimming removed 3 bases from V and 1 base from J, with 16 bases in between.